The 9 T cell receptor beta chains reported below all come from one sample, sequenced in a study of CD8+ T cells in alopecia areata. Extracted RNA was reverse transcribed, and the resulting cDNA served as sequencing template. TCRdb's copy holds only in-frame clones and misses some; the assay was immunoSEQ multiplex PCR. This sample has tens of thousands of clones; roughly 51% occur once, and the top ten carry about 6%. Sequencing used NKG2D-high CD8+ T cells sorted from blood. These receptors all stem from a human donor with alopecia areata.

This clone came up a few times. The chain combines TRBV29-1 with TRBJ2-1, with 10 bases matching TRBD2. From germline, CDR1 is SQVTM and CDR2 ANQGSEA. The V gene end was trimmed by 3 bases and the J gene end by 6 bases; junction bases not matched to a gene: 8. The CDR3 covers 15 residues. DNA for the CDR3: TGCAGCGTTGAGGGGCTAGCGGGAGTTGCCAATGAGCAGTTCTTC. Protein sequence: CSVEGLAGVANEQFF.

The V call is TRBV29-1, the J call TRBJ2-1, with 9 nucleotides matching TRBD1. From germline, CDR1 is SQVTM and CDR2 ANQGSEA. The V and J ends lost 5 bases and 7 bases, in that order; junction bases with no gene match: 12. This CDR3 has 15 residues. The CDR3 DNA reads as TGCAGCGTTTTTGGAGGGACAGGGTTAGTAAATGAGCAGTTCTTC. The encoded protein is CSVFGGTGLVNEQFF.

Here the CDR3 reads CASSLVYGTEAFF. The CDR3 DNA follows: TGCGCCAGCAGCTTGGTTTACGGGACTGAAGCTTTCTTT. J is TRBJ1-1 and V is TRBV5-1; no definite D call. CDR3 length: 13 residues. Per the germline V gene, CDR1 is SGHRS and CDR2 is YFSETQ. The V gene lost 0 bases and the J gene lost 5 bases, with 8 bases spanning the gap.

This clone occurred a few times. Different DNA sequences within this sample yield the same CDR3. CDR3 sequence reads: CSEGSYNEQFF. The CDR3, as DNA: TGCAGCGAAGGGAGCTACAATGAGCAGTTCTTC. The V and J genes are TRBV29-1 and TRBJ2-1; D is perhaps TRBD2 (5 bases). The CDR3 contains 11 residues. The V gene lost 7 bases and the J gene lost 3 bases, with 7 bases spanning the gap. CDR1 SQVTM and CDR2 ANQGSEA come from the germline V gene.

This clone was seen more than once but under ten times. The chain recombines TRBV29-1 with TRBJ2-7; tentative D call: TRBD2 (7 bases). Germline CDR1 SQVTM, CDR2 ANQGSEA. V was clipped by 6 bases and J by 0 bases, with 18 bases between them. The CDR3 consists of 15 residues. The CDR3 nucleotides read TGCAGCGTGGGGGGGCTAGCGGATCTCTCCTACGAGCAGTACTTC. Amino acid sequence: CSVGGLADLSYEQYF.

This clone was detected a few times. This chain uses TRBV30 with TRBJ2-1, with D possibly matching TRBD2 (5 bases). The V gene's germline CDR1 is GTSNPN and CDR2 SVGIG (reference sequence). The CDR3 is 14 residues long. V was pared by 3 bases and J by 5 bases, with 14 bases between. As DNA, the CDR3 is TGTGCCTGGAGGCGGGCGGCTACCCACAATGAGCAGTTCTTC. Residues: CAWRRAATHNEQFF.

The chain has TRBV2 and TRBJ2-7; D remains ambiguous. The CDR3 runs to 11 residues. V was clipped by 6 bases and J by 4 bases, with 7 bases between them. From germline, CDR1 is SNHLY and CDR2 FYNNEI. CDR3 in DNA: TGTGCCAGCAGGGAGAAGTACGAGCAGTACTTC. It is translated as CASREKYEQYF.

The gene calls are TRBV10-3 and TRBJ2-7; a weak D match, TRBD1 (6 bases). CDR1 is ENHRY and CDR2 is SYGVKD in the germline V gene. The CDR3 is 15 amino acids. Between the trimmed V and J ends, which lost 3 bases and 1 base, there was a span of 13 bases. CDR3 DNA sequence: TGTGCCATCAGTGATACCGGGACACCTTCCTACGAGCAGTACTTC. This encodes CAISDTGTPSYEQYF.

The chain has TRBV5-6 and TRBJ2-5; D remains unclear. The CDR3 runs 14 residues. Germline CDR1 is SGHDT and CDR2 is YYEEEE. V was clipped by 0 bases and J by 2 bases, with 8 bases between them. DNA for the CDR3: TGTGCCAGCAGCTTGGGCGGTTCTCAAGAGACCCAGTACTTC. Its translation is CASSLGGSQETQYF.